These 2 T cell receptor beta chains originate from one sample sequenced in a study of blood T cell repertoires in COVID-19. Profiled with immunoSEQ multiplex PCR; TCRdb holds only in-frame clones, not every one. This sample has approximately 150,000 clones, with more than 70% found just once. Sequenced input: peripheral blood. All receptors come from a woman aged 45-65 years with acute or convalescent COVID-19.

V and J are TRBV7-3 and TRBJ2-1; 13 nucleotides line up with TRBD2. CDR3 length equals 16 residues. Germline V gene lookup returns CDR1 SGHTA and CDR2 FQGTGA. With 5 bases clipped from V and 8 bases from J, the junction kept 9 bases outside the gene matches. The CDR3 here is CASSPGLAGDPDEQFF. CDR3 DNA sequence: TGTGCCAGCAGCCCCGGACTAGCGGGGGATCCGGATGAGCAGTTCTTC.

The DNA for the CDR3 is TGTGCCAGCAGCCCTTGGGGCGGGGGGGCCAAAAACATTCAGTACTTC. This sequence encodes CASSPWGGGAKNIQYF. The gene calls are TRBV3-1 (or the pseudogene TRBV3-2) and TRBJ2-4; 8 bases match TRBD2. Germline V lookup: CDR1 LGHDT, CDR2 YNNKEL (reference sequence). Trimming at V came to 4 bases and at J to 1 base, leaving 6 bases not matched to a gene. There are 16 residues in the CDR3.